This passage covers 5 T cell receptor beta chains from one sample sequenced in a study of chemoradiotherapy in HPV16-positive cancers. Here immunoSEQ multiplex PCR was the method, and the copy in TCRdb shows in-frame clones only, minus some. Of approximately 23,000 clones in the sample, roughly 73% were seen once. This material was acquired from a patient who underwent chemoradiotherapy. Receptors originate from a human donor with HPV-associated anogenital cancer.

This clone has more than one count but fewer than ten. J is TRBJ2-2 and V is TRBV4-2, with TRBD1 as a possible D gene (5 bases). The V gene lost 2 bases and the J gene lost 1 base, with 11 bases spanning the gap. Germline V gene data show CDR1 as LGHNA and CDR2 as YNFKEQ. The CDR3 loop spans 16 amino acids. Written as DNA, the CDR3 is TGTGCCAGCAGCCAAATTGCAGGGAAGAACACCGGGGAGCTGTTTTTT. Amino acid sequence: CASSQIAGKNTGELFF.

The chain carries TRBV7-9 and TRBJ1-4, with a weak D call TRBD1 (5 bases). Germline V gives CDR1 SEHNR, CDR2 FQNEAQ (reference sequence). The CDR3 contains 14 residues. V lost 4 bases and J 4 bases, leaving 10 bases between the germline ends. The CDR3 DNA sequence: TGTGCCAGCAGCTACGGGGACGGTAATGAAAAACTGTTTTTT. This codes for CASSYGDGNEKLFF.

The genes are TRBV7-8 and TRBJ1-6, with TRBD1 identical over 7 bases. CDR1 and CDR2 (germline): SGHVS, FQNEAQ. CDR3 length: 15 amino acids. V dropped 1 base and J dropped 9; count of bases not matched to a gene: 6. The CDR3 reads CASSLGQGLGSPLHF. The CDR3 nucleotides are TGTGCCAGCAGCTTAGGACAGGGTCTTGGTTCACCCCTCCACTTT.

The DNA for the CDR3 is TGTGCCACCAGCAGATCGGGCGCCGGGACAGGGTACTATGGCTACACCTTC. Translation: CATSRSGAGTGYYGYTF. The rearrangement uses TRBV15 and TRBJ1-2; 9 bases are a match to TRBD1. The CDR3 has 17 amino acids. Germline V gene sequence: CDR1 LNHNV, CDR2 YYDKDF (reference sequence). With 2 bases clipped from V and 3 bases from J, the junction kept 10 bases outside the gene matches.

This chain's CDR3 is CAWKGRGISANYGYTF. The CDR3 DNA reads TGTGCCTGGAAGGGCAGGGGGATTTCGGCTAACTATGGCTACACCTTC. The rearrangement joins TRBV30 to TRBJ1-2, with 7 bases that match TRBD1. CDR3 length: 16 residues. Germline V lookup: CDR1 GTSNPN, CDR2 SVGIG (reference sequence). Trimming removed 4 bases from V and 0 bases from J; junction bases left unmatched: 11.